A selection of T cell receptor beta chains follows, all from one sample in a study of post-analysis software for immune sequencing data. One entry per CDR3 protein, called by TCRdb with MiXCR from the PCR reads. The data show hundreds of thousands of distinct CDR3 sequences, roughly 27% seen once. The sequenced material came from blood. The receptor source for this set is a girl under 18 with multiple sclerosis. Both conserved end residues are part of each CDR3. D genes are given only for firm matches. Expanded clones get a size class; other rows say once, few or many, or leave the size out.

J gene: TRBJ2-5
V gene: TRBV4-3
clone size: few
CDR3 length: 18
D gene: TRBD2
CDR3 protein: CASSQDLAGGSWAETQYF
CDR3 DNA: TGCGCCAGCAGCCAAGATCTAGCGGGAGGCTCATGGGCGGAGACCCAGTACTTC

J gene: TRBJ1-5
V gene: TRBV2
clone size: .
CDR3 length: 16
D gene: .
CDR3 protein: CASSPFLRDRNQPQHF
CDR3 DNA: TGTGCCAGCAGCCCCTTTTTAAGGGACCGAAATCAGCCCCAGCATTTT

J gene: TRBJ2-3
V gene: TRBV5-6
clone size: few
CDR3 length: 15
D gene: .
CDR3 protein: CASSLGQLLTDTQYF
CDR3 DNA: TGTGCCAGCAGCCTCGGACAACTCTTGACAGATACGCAGTATTTT

J gene: TRBJ2-3
V gene: TRBV9
clone size: .
CDR3 length: 16
D gene: .
CDR3 protein: CASSRAERSYRDTQYF
CDR3 DNA: TGTGCCAGCAGCAGGGCGGAGCGGAGCTACCGAGATACGCAGTATTTT

J gene: TRBJ2-1
V gene: TRBV20-1
clone size: .
CDR3 length: 12
D gene: .
CDR3 protein: CSAPLEYNEQFF
CDR3 DNA: TGCAGTGCTCCCCTAGAATACAATGAGCAGTTCTTC

J gene: TRBJ1-2
V gene: TRBV29-1
clone size: .
CDR3 length: 12
D gene: TRBD1
CDR3 protein: CSVPGGDYGYTF
CDR3 DNA: TGCAGCGTACCAGGGGGGGACTATGGCTACACCTTC

J gene: TRBJ2-5
V gene: TRBV15
clone size: few
CDR3 length: 16
D gene: TRBD1
CDR3 protein: CATSRGPGTGEETQYF
CDR3 DNA: TGTGCCACCAGCAGAGGCCCCGGGACAGGGGAAGAGACCCAGTACTTC

J gene: TRBJ2-3
V gene: TRBV20-1
clone size: .
CDR3 length: 17
D gene: .
CDR3 protein: CSARASSWTESTDTQYF
CDR3 DNA: TGCAGTGCTAGAGCGTCCTCTTGGACAGAAAGCACAGATACGCAGTATTTT

J gene: TRBJ2-7
V gene: TRBV4-3
clone size: .
CDR3 length: 14
D gene: TRBD2
CDR3 protein: CASSHGLALSAQYF
CDR3 DNA: TGCGCCAGCAGCCACGGACTAGCGCTTTCTGCCCAGTACTTC

J gene: TRBJ2-5
V gene: TRBV6-1
clone size: many
CDR3 length: 18
D gene: TRBD2
CDR3 protein: CASSVTSGRASGRETQYF
CDR3 DNA: TGTGCCAGCTCAGTGACTAGCGGGAGGGCCTCGGGTCGGGAGACCCAGTACTTC

J gene: TRBJ2-1
V gene: TRBV27
clone size: few
CDR3 length: 15
D gene: TRBD2
CDR3 protein: CASRTGLAGYNEQFF
CDR3 DNA: TGTGCCAGCAGGACCGGACTAGCGGGGTACAATGAGCAGTTCTTC

J gene: TRBJ2-1
V gene: TRBV27
clone size: .
CDR3 length: 13
D gene: TRBD1
CDR3 protein: CASGTVAYNEQFF
CDR3 DNA: TGTGCCAGTGGGACAGTGGCCTACAATGAGCAGTTCTTC

J gene: TRBJ1-3
V gene: TRBV12-3/TRBV12-4
clone size: .
CDR3 length: 13
D gene: .
CDR3 protein: CASSLTQGNTIYF
CDR3 DNA: TGTGCCAGCAGTTTAACTCAGGGAAACACCATATATTTT

J gene: TRBJ2-3
V gene: TRBV28
clone size: .
CDR3 length: 15
D gene: .
CDR3 protein: CASSPHSGARDAQYF
CDR3 DNA: TGTGCCAGCAGTCCCCACTCCGGGGCGAGAGATGCGCAGTATTTT

J gene: TRBJ2-3
V gene: TRBV5-1
clone size: .
CDR3 length: 17
D gene: TRBD1
CDR3 protein: CASSPEPGQGARDTQYF
CDR3 DNA: TGCGCCAGCAGCCCGGAGCCGGGACAGGGGGCGAGGGATACGCAGTATTTT

J gene: TRBJ2-3
V gene: TRBV20-1
clone size: many
CDR3 length: 12
D gene: .
CDR3 protein: CSGYRAGGTQYF
CDR3 DNA: TGCAGCGGTTACAGGGCGGGCGGTACGCAGTATTTT

J gene: TRBJ2-1
V gene: TRBV29-1
clone size: few
CDR3 length: 12
D gene: .
CDR3 protein: CSVDVRYNEQFF
CDR3 DNA: TGCAGCGTTGATGTGCGATACAATGAGCAGTTCTTC

J gene: TRBJ1-2
V gene: TRBV4-3
clone size: many
CDR3 length: 15
D gene: .
CDR3 protein: CASSQDLRQGGGYTF
CDR3 DNA: TGCGCCAGCAGCCAAGATCTCCGTCAGGGAGGTGGCTACACCTTC

J gene: TRBJ2-4
V gene: TRBV9
clone size: .
CDR3 length: 15
D gene: .
CDR3 protein: CASSVNEFVQNIQYF
CDR3 DNA: TGTGCCAGCAGCGTCAATGAGTTTGTCCAAAACATTCAGTACTTC

J gene: TRBJ2-5
V gene: TRBV28
clone size: few
CDR3 length: 15
D gene: .
CDR3 protein: CASSPPPAGSWTQYF
CDR3 DNA: TGTGCCAGCAGTCCACCCCCTGCAGGGTCTTGGACCCAGTACTTC

J gene: TRBJ2-1
V gene: TRBV7-9
clone size: .
CDR3 length: 13
D gene: TRBD1
CDR3 protein: CASSLGTGGEQFF
CDR3 DNA: TGTGCCAGCAGCTTGGGGACAGGGGGTGAGCAGTTCTTC

J gene: TRBJ2-3
V gene: TRBV9
clone size: few
CDR3 length: 14
D gene: TRBD2
CDR3 protein: CASTLAGRLDTQYF
CDR3 DNA: TGTGCCAGCACCTTAGCGGGGAGGCTAGATACGCAGTATTTT

J gene: TRBJ2-1
V gene: TRBV28
clone size: few
CDR3 length: 10
D gene: .
CDR3 protein: CASSSSEQFF
CDR3 DNA: TGTGCCAGCAGTTCCAGTGAGCAGTTCTTC

J gene: TRBJ1-1
V gene: TRBV7-2
clone size: few
CDR3 length: 15
D gene: .
CDR3 protein: CASSLPGRPNTEAFF
CDR3 DNA: TGTGCCAGCAGCCTGCCGGGCAGACCGAACACTGAAGCTTTCTTT

J gene: TRBJ1-2
V gene: TRBV3-1
clone size: .
CDR3 length: 13
D gene: .
CDR3 protein: CASSQGRTYGYTF
CDR3 DNA: TGTGCCAGCAGCCAAGGTCGGACCTATGGCTACACCTTC

J gene: TRBJ1-1
V gene: TRBV25-1
clone size: few
CDR3 length: 16
D gene: .
CDR3 protein: CASSPRSRGVNTEAFF
CDR3 DNA: TGTGCCAGCAGTCCCCGGTCGCGAGGAGTGAACACTGAAGCTTTCTTT

J gene: TRBJ1-1
V gene: TRBV15
clone size: .
CDR3 length: 16
D gene: .
CDR3 protein: CATSRVGGSSNTEAFF
CDR3 DNA: TGTGCCACCAGCAGAGTGGGGGGCAGCTCGAACACTGAAGCTTTCTTT

J gene: TRBJ2-1
V gene: TRBV7-9
clone size: .
CDR3 length: 17
D gene: .
CDR3 protein: CASSLGLSGLDDNEQFF
CDR3 DNA: TGTGCCAGCAGCTTAGGACTCTCAGGGCTGGACGACAATGAGCAGTTCTTC

J gene: TRBJ2-3
V gene: TRBV9
clone size: few
CDR3 length: 16
D gene: TRBD2
CDR3 protein: CASSVAGGRATDTQYF
CDR3 DNA: TGTGCCAGCAGCGTAGCTGGCGGGAGGGCCACAGATACGCAGTATTTT

J gene: TRBJ2-1
V gene: TRBV6-6
clone size: .
CDR3 length: 13
D gene: TRBD2
CDR3 protein: CASRAGEVDEQFF
CDR3 DNA: TGTGCCAGCCGAGCGGGAGAGGTAGATGAGCAGTTCTTC

J gene: TRBJ2-3
V gene: TRBV20-1
clone size: .
CDR3 length: 15
D gene: TRBD2
CDR3 protein: CSATSLAGAPDTQYF
CDR3 DNA: TGCAGTGCTACCTCCTTAGCGGGGGCCCCAGATACGCAGTATTTT

J gene: TRBJ2-7
V gene: TRBV20-1
clone size: .
CDR3 length: 15
D gene: .
CDR3 protein: CSAHTSSRPTYEQYF
CDR3 DNA: TGCAGTGCTCACACCTCGTCCAGGCCCACATACGAGCAGTACTTC

J gene: TRBJ2-7
V gene: TRBV7-9
clone size: few
CDR3 length: 15
D gene: .
CDR3 protein: CASRPPFDRSYEQYF
CDR3 DNA: TGTGCCAGCAGACCTCCATTTGACCGCTCCTACGAGCAGTACTTC

J gene: TRBJ1-5
V gene: TRBV5-5
clone size: .
CDR3 length: 15
D gene: TRBD1
CDR3 protein: CASSPGGAANQPQHF
CDR3 DNA: TGTGCCAGCAGCCCAGGGGGGGCGGCTAATCAGCCCCAGCATTTT

J gene: TRBJ2-3
V gene: TRBV7-8
clone size: few
CDR3 length: 22
D gene: TRBD2
CDR3 protein: CASSRMGFTGTSGRPAADTQYF
CDR3 DNA: TGTGCCAGCAGCCGGATGGGGTTTACCGGGACTAGCGGGAGGCCCGCAGCAGATACGCAGTATTTT

J gene: TRBJ1-2
V gene: TRBV12-3/TRBV12-4
clone size: few
CDR3 length: 14
D gene: .
CDR3 protein: CASSFGQPNYGYTF
CDR3 DNA: TGTGCCAGCAGTTTCGGACAGCCTAACTATGGCTACACCTTC

J gene: TRBJ2-3
V gene: TRBV28
clone size: .
CDR3 length: 17
D gene: TRBD1
CDR3 protein: CASSSIQRTGRTDTQYF
CDR3 DNA: TGTGCCAGCAGTTCCATACAGCGGACAGGGCGGACAGATACGCAGTATTTT

J gene: TRBJ1-4
V gene: TRBV4-3
clone size: .
CDR3 length: 14
D gene: .
CDR3 protein: CASSQNDRNEKLFF
CDR3 DNA: TGCGCCAGCAGCCAAAACGACAGGAATGAAAAACTGTTTTTT

J gene: TRBJ1-2
V gene: TRBV4-3
clone size: few
CDR3 length: 15
D gene: .
CDR3 protein: CASSQGARGGHGYTF
CDR3 DNA: TGCGCCAGCAGCCAAGGGGCTCGGGGGGGGCATGGCTACACCTTC

J gene: TRBJ2-7
V gene: TRBV5-1
clone size: .
CDR3 length: 15
D gene: .
CDR3 protein: CASSLVGDLRYEQHF
CDR3 DNA: TGCGCCAGCAGCTTGGTCGGGGATCTTCGCTACGAGCAGCACTTC

J gene: TRBJ2-1
V gene: TRBV11-2
clone size: .
CDR3 length: 18
D gene: .
CDR3 protein: CASSLAGGGGTRWGEQFF
CDR3 DNA: TGTGCCAGCAGCTTAGCGGGGGGAGGGGGGACCAGGTGGGGTGAGCAGTTCTTC

J gene: TRBJ1-5
V gene: TRBV6-5
clone size: .
CDR3 length: 15
D gene: TRBD1
CDR3 protein: CASSTTGGGNQPQHF
CDR3 DNA: TGTGCCAGCAGTACCACAGGGGGGGGCAATCAGCCCCAGCATTTT

J gene: TRBJ2-1
V gene: TRBV5-1
clone size: few
CDR3 length: 13
D gene: TRBD1
CDR3 protein: CASRAGGNNEQFF
CDR3 DNA: TGCGCCAGCAGAGCAGGGGGCAATAATGAGCAGTTCTTC

J gene: TRBJ1-4
V gene: TRBV28
clone size: .
CDR3 length: 13
D gene: .
CDR3 protein: CAVGGRVSEKLFF
CDR3 DNA: TGTGCCGTTGGGGGCAGGGTTAGTGAAAAACTGTTTTTT

J gene: TRBJ2-6
V gene: TRBV19
clone size: .
CDR3 length: 15
D gene: .
CDR3 protein: CASSIADSEANVLTF
CDR3 DNA: TGTGCCAGTAGTATAGCAGATTCTGAGGCCAACGTCCTGACTTTC

J gene: TRBJ1-1
V gene: TRBV7-2
clone size: .
CDR3 length: 15
D gene: .
CDR3 protein: CASSVRRQTNTEAFF
CDR3 DNA: TGTGCCAGCAGCGTAAGACGACAGACTAACACTGAAGCTTTCTTT

J gene: TRBJ2-1
V gene: TRBV20-1
clone size: .
CDR3 length: 16
D gene: TRBD2
CDR3 protein: CSAGISGGGSYNEQFF
CDR3 DNA: TGCAGTGCCGGGATTAGCGGGGGGGGTTCCTACAATGAGCAGTTCTTC

J gene: TRBJ2-3
V gene: TRBV9
clone size: .
CDR3 length: 13
D gene: .
CDR3 protein: CASSDPNRGAPYF
CDR3 DNA: TGTGCCAGCAGCGACCCAAACCGGGGAGCCCCGTATTTT

J gene: TRBJ2-7
V gene: TRBV7-8
clone size: few
CDR3 length: 16
D gene: TRBD2
CDR3 protein: CASSVAAGDPSYEQYF
CDR3 DNA: TGTGCCAGCAGCGTAGCGGCGGGAGATCCCTCCTACGAGCAGTACTTC

J gene: TRBJ2-7
V gene: TRBV7-2
clone size: .
CDR3 length: 15
D gene: .
CDR3 protein: CASSPQGSARNEQYF
CDR3 DNA: TGTGCCAGCAGCCCCCAAGGGAGCGCGAGAAACGAGCAGTACTTC

J gene: TRBJ2-4
V gene: TRBV28
clone size: .
CDR3 length: 19
D gene: TRBD1
CDR3 protein: CASTPHGQGWGGRKDIQYF
CDR3 DNA: TGTGCCAGCACCCCCCATGGACAGGGTTGGGGCGGGCGCAAAGACATTCAGTACTTC

J gene: TRBJ2-5
V gene: TRBV10-2
clone size: few
CDR3 length: 17
D gene: TRBD2
CDR3 protein: CASSEGASGSLQETQYF
CDR3 DNA: TGCGCCAGCAGTGAGGGAGCTAGCGGGAGCTTACAAGAGACCCAGTACTTC

J gene: TRBJ1-1
V gene: TRBV29-1
clone size: few
CDR3 length: 13
D gene: .
CDR3 protein: CSVLTGANTEAFF
CDR3 DNA: TGCAGCGTCCTGACAGGAGCGAACACTGAAGCTTTCTTT

J gene: TRBJ2-3
V gene: TRBV20-1
clone size: few
CDR3 length: 12
D gene: .
CDR3 protein: CSARFSEGTQYF
CDR3 DNA: TGCAGTGCTAGGTTCAGCGAAGGGACGCAGTATTTT

J gene: TRBJ2-7
V gene: TRBV20-1
clone size: .
CDR3 length: 12
D gene: TRBD2
CDR3 protein: CSAPRAGNEQYF
CDR3 DNA: TGCAGTGCTCCCCGAGCGGGGAACGAGCAGTACTTC